The entry below gives a single T cell receptor beta chain sequence along with its context. The target antigen is unknown. The entry originates in a study of graft-versus-host responses after intestinal transplantation. Study results and limitations: There was an association between peak levels of circulating GvH clones and early post-transplant HvG declines. Allografts of patients with graft-donor T cell macrochimerism showed high graft-versus-host to host-versus-graft clone ratios.

CDR3 length: 17 residues. Per germline, CDR1 LNHNV and CDR2 YYDKDF (reference sequence). V was clipped by 3 bases and J by 6 bases; unmatched bases: 11. Profiled with immunoSEQ multiplex PCR; TCRdb holds only in-frame clones, not every one. Of some 140,000 clones in the sample, 80% to 95% were seen once. This clonotype was sampled from a human donor who received an intestinal transplant. Source: unstimulated CD4+ T cells sorted from spleen or lymph node cells, taken before intestinal transplant. The chain employs TRBV15 and TRBJ1-5, with 10 bases aligning to TRBD1. The CDR3: CATSRDLRTGGGQPQHF. The CDR3 DNA follows: TGTGCCACCAGCAGGGACTTACGGACAGGGGGGGGTCAGCCCCAGCATTTT.